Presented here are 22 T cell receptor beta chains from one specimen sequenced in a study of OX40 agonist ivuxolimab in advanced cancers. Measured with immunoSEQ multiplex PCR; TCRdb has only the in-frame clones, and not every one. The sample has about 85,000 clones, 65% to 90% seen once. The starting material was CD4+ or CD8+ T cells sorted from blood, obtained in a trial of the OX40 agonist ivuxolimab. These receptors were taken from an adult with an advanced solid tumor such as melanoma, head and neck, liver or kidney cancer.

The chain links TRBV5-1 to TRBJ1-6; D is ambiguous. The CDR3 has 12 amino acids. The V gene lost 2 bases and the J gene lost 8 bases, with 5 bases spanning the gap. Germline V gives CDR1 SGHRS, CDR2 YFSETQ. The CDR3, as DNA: TGCGCCAGCAGCTTTTTGGATTCACCCCTCCACTTT. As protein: CASSFLDSPLHF.

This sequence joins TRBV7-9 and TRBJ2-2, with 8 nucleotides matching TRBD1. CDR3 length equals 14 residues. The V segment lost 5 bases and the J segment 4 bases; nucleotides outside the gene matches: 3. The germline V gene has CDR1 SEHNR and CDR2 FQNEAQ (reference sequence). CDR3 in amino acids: CASSRTGSTGELFF. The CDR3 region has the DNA TGTGCCAGCAGCCGGACAGGGAGCACCGGGGAGCTGTTTTTT.

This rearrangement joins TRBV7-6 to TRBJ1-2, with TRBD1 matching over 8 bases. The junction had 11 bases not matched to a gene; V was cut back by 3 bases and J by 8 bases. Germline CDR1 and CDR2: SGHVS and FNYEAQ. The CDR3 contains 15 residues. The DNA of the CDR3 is TGTGCCAGCAGCTTGGGTCCGGGGACAGGATACGGCTACACCTTC. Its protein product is CASSLGPGTGYGYTF.

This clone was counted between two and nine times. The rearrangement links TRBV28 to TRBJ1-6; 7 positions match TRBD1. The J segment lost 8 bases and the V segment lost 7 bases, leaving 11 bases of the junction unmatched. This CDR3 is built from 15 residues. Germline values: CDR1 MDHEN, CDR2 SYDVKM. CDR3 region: CASTPIETGYSPLHF. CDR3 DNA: TGTGCCAGCACCCCGATTGAGACAGGGTATTCACCCCTCCACTTT.

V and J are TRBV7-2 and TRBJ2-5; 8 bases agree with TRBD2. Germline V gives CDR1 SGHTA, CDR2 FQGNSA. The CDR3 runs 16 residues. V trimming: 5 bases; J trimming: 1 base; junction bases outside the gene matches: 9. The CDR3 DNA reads TGTGCCAGCAGCCTGAGCAGCGGGGGACTCCAAGAGACCCAGTACTTC. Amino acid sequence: CASSLSSGGLQETQYF.

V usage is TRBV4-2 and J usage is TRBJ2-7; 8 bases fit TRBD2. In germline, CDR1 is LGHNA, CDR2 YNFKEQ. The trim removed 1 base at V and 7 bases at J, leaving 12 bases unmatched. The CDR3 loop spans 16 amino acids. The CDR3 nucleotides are TGTGCCAGCAGCCAAGGGGAGTCGGGAGGGCAAGGGGAGCAGTACTTC. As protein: CASSQGESGGQGEQYF.

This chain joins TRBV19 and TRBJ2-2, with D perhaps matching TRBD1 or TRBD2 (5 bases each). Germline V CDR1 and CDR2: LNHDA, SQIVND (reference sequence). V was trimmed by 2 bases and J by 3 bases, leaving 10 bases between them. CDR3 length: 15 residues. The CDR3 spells CASSIRQGHTGELFF. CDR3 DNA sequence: TGTGCCAGTAGTATACGGCAGGGACACACCGGGGAGCTGTTTTTT.

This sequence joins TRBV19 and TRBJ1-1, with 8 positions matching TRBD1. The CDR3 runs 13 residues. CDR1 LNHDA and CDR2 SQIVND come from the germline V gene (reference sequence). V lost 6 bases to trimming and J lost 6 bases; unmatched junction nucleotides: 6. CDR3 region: CASSPGQAAEAFF. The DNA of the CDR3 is TGTGCCAGTAGCCCGGGACAGGCGGCTGAAGCTTTCTTT.

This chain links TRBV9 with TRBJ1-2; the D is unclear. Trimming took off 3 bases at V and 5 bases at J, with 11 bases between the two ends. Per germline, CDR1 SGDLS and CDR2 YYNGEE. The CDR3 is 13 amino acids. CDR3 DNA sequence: TGTGCCAGCAGCGAACTTACGCGGTATGGCTACACCTTC. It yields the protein CASSELTRYGYTF. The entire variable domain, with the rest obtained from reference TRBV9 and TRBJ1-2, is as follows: DSGVTQTPKHLITATGQRVTLRCSPRSGDLSVYWYQQSLDQGLQFLIQYYNGEERAKGNILERFSAQQFPDLHSELNLSSLELGDSALYFCASSELTRYGYTFGSGTRLTVV.

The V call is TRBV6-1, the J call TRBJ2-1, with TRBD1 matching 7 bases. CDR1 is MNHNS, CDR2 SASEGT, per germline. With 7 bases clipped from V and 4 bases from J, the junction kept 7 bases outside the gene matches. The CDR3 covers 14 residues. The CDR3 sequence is CASNLRDRYNEQFF. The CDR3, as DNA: TGTGCCAGCAACCTCCGGGACAGATACAATGAGCAGTTCTTC.

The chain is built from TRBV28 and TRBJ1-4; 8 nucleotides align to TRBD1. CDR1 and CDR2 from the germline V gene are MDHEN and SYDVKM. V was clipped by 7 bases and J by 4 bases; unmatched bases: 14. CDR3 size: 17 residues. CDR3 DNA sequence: TGTGCCAGCACCTCATCTACCGGGACAGGCTTTAATGAAAAACTGTTTTTT. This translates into CASTSSTGTGFNEKLFF.

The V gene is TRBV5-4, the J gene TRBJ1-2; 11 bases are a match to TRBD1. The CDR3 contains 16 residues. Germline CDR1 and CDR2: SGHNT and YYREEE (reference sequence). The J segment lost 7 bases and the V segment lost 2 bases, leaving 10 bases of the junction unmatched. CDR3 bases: TGTGCCAGCAGCTTCGGGACAGGGGGTGATTTGGGTGGCTACACCTTC. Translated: CASSFGTGGDLGGYTF.

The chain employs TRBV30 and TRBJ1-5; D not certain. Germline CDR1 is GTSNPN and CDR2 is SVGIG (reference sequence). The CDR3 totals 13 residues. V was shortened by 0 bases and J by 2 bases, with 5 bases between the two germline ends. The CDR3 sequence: CAWSVGGNQPQHF. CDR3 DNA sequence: TGTGCCTGGAGTGTCGGGGGCAATCAGCCCCAGCATTTT.

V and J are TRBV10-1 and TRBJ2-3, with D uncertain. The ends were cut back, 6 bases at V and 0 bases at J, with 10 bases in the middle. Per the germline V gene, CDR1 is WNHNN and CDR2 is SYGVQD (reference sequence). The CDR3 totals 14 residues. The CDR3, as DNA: TGCGCCAGCAGGGACGCCCGTAGCACAGATACGCAGTATTTT. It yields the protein CASRDARSTDTQYF.

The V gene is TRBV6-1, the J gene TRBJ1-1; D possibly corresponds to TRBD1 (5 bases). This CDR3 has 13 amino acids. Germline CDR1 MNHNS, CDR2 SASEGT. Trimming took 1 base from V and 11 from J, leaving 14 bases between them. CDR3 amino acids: CASSEGAPGRAFF. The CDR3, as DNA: TGTGCCAGCAGTGAAGGGGCGCCAGGGAGGGCTTTCTTT.

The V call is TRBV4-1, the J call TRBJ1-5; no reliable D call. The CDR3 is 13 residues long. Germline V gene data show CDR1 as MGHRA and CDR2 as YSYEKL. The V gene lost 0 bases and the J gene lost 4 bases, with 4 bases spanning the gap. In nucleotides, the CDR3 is TGCGCCAGCAGCCAAGATCTAAATCAGCCCCAGCATTTT. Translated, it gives CASSQDLNQPQHF.

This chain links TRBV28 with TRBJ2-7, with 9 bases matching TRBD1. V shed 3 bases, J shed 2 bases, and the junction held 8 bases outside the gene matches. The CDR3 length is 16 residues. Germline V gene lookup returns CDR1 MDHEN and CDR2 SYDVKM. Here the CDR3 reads CASSFYPGQGTYEQYF. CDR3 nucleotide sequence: TGTGCCAGCAGTTTTTATCCGGGACAGGGCACCTACGAGCAGTACTTC.

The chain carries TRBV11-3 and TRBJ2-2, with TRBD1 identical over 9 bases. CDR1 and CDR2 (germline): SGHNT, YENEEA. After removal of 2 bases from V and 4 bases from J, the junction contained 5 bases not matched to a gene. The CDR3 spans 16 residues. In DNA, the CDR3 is TGTGCCAGCAGCTTATCACAGGGGGCCGTCACCGGGGAGCTGTTTTTT. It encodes CASSLSQGAVTGELFF.

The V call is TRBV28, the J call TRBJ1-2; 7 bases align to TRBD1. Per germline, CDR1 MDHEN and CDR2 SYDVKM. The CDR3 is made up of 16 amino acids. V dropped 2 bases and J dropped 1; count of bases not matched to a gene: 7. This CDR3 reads CASSLPGTVGNYGYTF. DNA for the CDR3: TGTGCCAGCAGTTTACCAGGGACAGTGGGTAACTATGGCTACACCTTC.

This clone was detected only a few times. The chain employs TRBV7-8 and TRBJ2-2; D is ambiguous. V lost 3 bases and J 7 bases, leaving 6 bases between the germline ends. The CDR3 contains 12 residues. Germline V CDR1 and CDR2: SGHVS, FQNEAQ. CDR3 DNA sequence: TGTGCCAGCAGCTTCCTCAACGGGGAGCTGTTTTTT. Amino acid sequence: CASSFLNGELFF.

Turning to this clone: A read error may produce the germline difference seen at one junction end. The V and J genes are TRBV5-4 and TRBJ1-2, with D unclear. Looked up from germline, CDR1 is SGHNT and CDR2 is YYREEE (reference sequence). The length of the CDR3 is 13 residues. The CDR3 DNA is TGCGCCAGCAGCCAAGGATCTGCGCGGGGCTACACCTTC. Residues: CASSQGSARGYTF.

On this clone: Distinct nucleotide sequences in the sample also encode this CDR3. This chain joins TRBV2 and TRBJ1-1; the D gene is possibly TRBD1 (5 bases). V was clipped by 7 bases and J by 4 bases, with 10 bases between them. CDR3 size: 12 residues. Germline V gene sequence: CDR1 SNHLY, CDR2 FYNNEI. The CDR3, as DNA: TGTGCCAGCAAGGTTGGGGGCACTGAAGCTTTCTTT. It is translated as CASKVGGTEAFF.